This T cell receptor (beta chain) was documented in a study of human T cells and chemical hapten exposure (dated by TCRdb to the early 2020s). In the study overall: For sensitization, 2% DPC in acetone was applied to a roughly 2 cm by roughly 2 cm area of upper inner arm skin. Blood samples were taken from patients before sensitization (week 0) and at 2, 6 and about 24 weeks after DPC sensitization. Patients additionally received weekly therapeutic DPC doses to the scalp throughout the approximately 25-week study period. The study tracked peripheral blood TCR repertoire changes in vivo during primary and secondary sensitization to the hapten diphenylcyclopropenone (DPC) in alopecia patients. Alopecia areata with under or over 50% scalp involvement, alopecia totalis and alopecia universalis were represented in the patient cohort, which was mostly female. The libraries were sequenced as a pool, and the TCR yield per sample differed mostly because of small variations in library volumes within the pool. Patch testing was done on the upper back using Finn chambers containing 0.01% DPC, and results were scored after 6 days according to International Contact Dermatitis Research Group standards. Approximately 28 alopecia patients gave blood for TCR sequencing at one to four time points (pre-sensitization, 2, 6 and 24 weeks). Overall results and qualifications from the work: The number of PT1 expanded TCRs positively correlated with patch test score, significant at thresholds 8, 16 and 32 but not 4. After repeated subsampling, changes were observed in the strength of the expansion versus patch-test correlation and in the threshold at which the correlation became significant. Compared with pre-sensitization or healthy control sets, expanded TCRs formed significantly more large CDR3 similarity clusters, which is consistent with antigen-driven responses. No change with DPC sensitization was found in the number of TCRs above 1 in 1000 frequency, and no evidence of global repertoire structure alterations was found. Because every patient had alopecia, a presumed autoimmune disease, the patients' immune response might differ from that of healthy individuals.

A distance of 20 bases separates the germline ends of V and J, which lose 5 bases and 0 bases respectively. Measured from the cysteine to the phenylalanine, the CDR3 is 17 residues long. Only CDR3 DNA remains: 51 bases, in frame from the first base. CDR1 is given as MNHEY and CDR2 as SMNVEV, both from the germline V gene (reference sequence). Turning to this clonotype: Its target antigen remains unknown. No base quality information exists; no much larger clone differs at one position.

The time point label, read with the paper, signifies: patch test 3, about 24 weeks after DPC sensitization. What the treatment or condition label conveys for this sample: therapeutic diphenylcyclopropenone sensitization with weekly scalp DPC. Blood at each patch-test visit was drawn before the patch test was applied. Patients were eligible if aged 18 to 70, diagnosed with alopecia and judged suitable for DPC therapy, and pregnant patients were excluded. Total RNA was isolated from unfractionated whole blood collected in Tempus Blood RNA tubes. Library creation used RACE. Sequencing took place on a NextSeq 500. During library preparation, unique molecular identifiers were attached to individual cDNA molecules so that TCRs could be counted quantitatively and reproducibly. From each blood RNA sample, both TCR alpha and TCR beta chains were sequenced. The authors' analysis ran thus. A median of approximately 96,000 TCRs per sample was observed, with a range of roughly 20,000 to 750,000. V, J and CDR3 annotation of the TCR reads was carried out using the Decombinator software suite. For PS versus PT1 abundance plots, all samples were subsampled to the same number of TCRs (28,000). Expanded TCRs were defined as absent before sensitization and observed at least eight times at the 2-week time point. The raw public reads went through TCRdb reprocessing: fastp at Q25, MiXCR clone calling, in-frame beta chains kept. One record per CDR3 amino acid sequence lists the most common genes and DNA. The V and J calls come from TCRdb's annotation, not from the publication. This sample is represented by about 90,000 distinct CDR3 sequences; about a tenth of them were singletons. The ten largest clonotypes hold more than 1% of the sample.

Sequences were derived from whole blood, sampled in connection with sensitization to the hapten diphenylcyclopropenone (DPC). The sequence was collected from a woman between 25 and 40 years old with alopecia areata. Some clones in this sample may be carry-over from other donors' samples. In this chain, TRBV27 is recombined with TRBJ2-7; TRBD2 is possibly the D segment (5 matching bases). The CDR3 protein: CASSPSPGLGNSYEQYF. The sequenced DNA is TGTGCCAGCAGTCCCTCCCCGGGGTTGGGGAACTCCTACGAGCAGTACTTC.